This T cell receptor beta chain was profiled in a study of cytomegalovirus exposure and HLA in healthy donors. Study observations and caveats: From TCR beta sequences, most subjects' HLA-A and HLA-B alleles were reportedly predicted accurately. Later on, an analysis tied roughly 17,000 TCR beta sequences to HLA alleles at 0.05 false discovery rate.

Germline V gene data show CDR1 as SGDLS and CDR2 as YYNGEE. The CDR3 covers 15 residues. With 5 bases clipped from V and 4 bases from J, the junction kept 6 bases outside the gene matches. Worth noting for this clone: Its antigen is unknown.

Primers: 60 Vbeta forward and 13 Jbeta reverse. Clones were sequenced by immunoSEQ multiplex PCR, and TCRdb holds only the in-frame ones, with some missing. The sample has approximately 210,000 clones, around 80% seen once. The sample taken for sequencing was PBMCs. The clonotype originates from a middle-aged man in good health and CMV-seropositive. The chain has TRBV9 and TRBJ2-1; TRBD2 matches at 10 bases. CDR3 protein: CASSSTSGLYNEQFF. CDR3 nucleotide sequence: TGTGCCAGCAGTTCGACTAGCGGGCTTTACAATGAGCAGTTCTTC.